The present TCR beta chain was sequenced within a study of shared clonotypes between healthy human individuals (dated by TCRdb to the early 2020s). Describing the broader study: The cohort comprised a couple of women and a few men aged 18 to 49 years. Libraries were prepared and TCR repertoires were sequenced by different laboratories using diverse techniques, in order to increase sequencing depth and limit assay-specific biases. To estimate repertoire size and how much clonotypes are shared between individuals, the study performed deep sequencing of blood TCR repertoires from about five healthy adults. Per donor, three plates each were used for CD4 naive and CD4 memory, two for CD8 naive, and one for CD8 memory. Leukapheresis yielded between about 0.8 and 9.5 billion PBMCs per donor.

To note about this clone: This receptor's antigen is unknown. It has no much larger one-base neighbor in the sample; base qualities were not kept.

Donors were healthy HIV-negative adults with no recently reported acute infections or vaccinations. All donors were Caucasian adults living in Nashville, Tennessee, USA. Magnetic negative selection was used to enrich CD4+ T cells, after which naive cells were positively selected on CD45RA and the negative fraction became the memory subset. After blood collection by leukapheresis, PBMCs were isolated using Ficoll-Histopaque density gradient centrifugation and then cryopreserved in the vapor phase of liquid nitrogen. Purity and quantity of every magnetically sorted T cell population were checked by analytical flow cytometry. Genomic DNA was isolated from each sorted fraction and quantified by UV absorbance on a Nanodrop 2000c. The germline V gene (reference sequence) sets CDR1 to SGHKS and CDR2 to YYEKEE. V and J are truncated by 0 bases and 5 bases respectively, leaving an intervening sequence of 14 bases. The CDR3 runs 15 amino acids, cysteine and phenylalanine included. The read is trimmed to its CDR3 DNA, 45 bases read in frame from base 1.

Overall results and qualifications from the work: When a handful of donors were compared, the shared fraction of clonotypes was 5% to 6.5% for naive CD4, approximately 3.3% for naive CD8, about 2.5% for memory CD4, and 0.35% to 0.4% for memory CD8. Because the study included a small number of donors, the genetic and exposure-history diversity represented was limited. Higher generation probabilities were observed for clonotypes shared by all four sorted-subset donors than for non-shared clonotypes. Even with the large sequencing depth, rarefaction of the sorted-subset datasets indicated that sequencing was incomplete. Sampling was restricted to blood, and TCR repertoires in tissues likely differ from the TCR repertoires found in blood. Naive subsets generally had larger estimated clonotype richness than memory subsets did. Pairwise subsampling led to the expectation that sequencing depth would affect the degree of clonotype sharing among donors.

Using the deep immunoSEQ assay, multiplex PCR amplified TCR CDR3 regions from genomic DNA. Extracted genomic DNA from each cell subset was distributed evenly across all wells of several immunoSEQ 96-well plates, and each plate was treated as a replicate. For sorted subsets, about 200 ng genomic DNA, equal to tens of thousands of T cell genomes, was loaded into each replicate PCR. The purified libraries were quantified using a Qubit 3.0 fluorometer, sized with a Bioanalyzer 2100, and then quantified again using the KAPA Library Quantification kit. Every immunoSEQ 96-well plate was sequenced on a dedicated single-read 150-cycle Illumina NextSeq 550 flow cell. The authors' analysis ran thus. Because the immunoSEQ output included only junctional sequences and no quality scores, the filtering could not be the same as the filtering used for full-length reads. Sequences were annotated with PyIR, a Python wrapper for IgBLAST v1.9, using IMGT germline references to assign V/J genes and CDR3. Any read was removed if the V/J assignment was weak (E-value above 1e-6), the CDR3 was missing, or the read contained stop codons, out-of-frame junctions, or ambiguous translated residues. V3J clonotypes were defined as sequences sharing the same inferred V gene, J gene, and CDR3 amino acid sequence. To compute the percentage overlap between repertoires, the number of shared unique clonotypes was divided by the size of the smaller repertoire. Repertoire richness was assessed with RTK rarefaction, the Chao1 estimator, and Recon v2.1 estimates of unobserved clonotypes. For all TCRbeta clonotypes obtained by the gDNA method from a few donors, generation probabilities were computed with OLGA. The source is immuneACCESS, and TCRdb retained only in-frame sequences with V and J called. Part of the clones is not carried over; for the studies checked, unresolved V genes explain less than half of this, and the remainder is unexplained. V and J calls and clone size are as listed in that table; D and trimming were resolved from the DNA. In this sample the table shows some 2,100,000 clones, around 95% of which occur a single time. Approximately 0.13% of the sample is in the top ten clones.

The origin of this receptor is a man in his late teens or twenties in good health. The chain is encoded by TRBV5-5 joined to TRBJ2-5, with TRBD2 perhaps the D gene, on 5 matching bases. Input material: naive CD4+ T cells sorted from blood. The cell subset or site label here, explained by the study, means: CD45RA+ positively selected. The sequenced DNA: TGTGCCAGCAGCTTGGCCGGAGGCATCTGGGAGACCCAGTACTTC. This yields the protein CASSLAGGIWETQYF.